These 12 T cell receptor beta chains share one sample of origin, sequenced in a study of human T cells and chemical hapten exposure. TCRdb re-called the RACE reads through MiXCR, storing one row per CDR3 protein. Of approximately 60,000 distinct CDR3 sequences in the sample, 11% are singletons; the top ten hold about 2.5%. The time point: patch test 3, about 24 weeks after DPC sensitization. Treatment given: therapeutic diphenylcyclopropenone sensitization with weekly scalp DPC. The specimen was whole blood, collected in connection with sensitization to the hapten diphenylcyclopropenone (DPC). These receptors were collected from a woman aged 25 to 45 with alopecia areata. Some clones in this sample may be carry-over from other donors' samples.

This clonotype was counted a few times. This chain uses TRBV4-3 with TRBJ2-5; D not certain. The CDR3 has 14 residues. Trimming removed 4 bases at V and 2 bases at J, with 11 bases between. Germline V CDR1 and CDR2: LGHNA, YSLEER. CDR3 amino acids: CASSLYRSQETQYF. DNA for the CDR3: TGCGCCAGCAGCCTATACAGATCGCAAGAGACCCAGTACTTC.

This clonotype was seen ten or more times. The chain employs TRBV4-1 and TRBJ1-1; possible D gene TRBD1, 6 bases. CDR1 is MGHRA and CDR2 is YSYEKL in the germline V gene. The length of the CDR3 is 16 residues. The ends were cut back, 4 bases at V and 3 bases at J, with 18 bases in the middle. CDR3 sequence reads: CASSLGPGAGDTEAFF. CDR3 DNA sequence: TGCGCCAGCAGCCTAGGGCCAGGGGCAGGCGACACTGAAGCTTTCTTT.

This clonotype was counted between two and nine times. The chain combines TRBV4-2 with TRBJ2-3; 8 nucleotides agree with TRBD2. V shed 1 base, J shed 14 bases, and the junction held 8 bases outside the gene matches. Germline lookup yields CDR1 LGHNA and CDR2 YNFKEQ. This CDR3 spans 13 amino acids. CDR3 sequence reads: CASSQGDGRATYF. The CDR3 bases are TGTGCCAGCAGCCAAGGGGACGGGAGGGCCACGTATTTT.

This clonotype was recorded at least ten times. V is TRBV14 and J is TRBJ1-3; D not resolved. Germline lookup yields CDR1 SGHDN and CDR2 FVKESK. The CDR3 contains 13 residues. Trimming stripped 1 base from V and 3 bases from J, with 4 bases between. Here the CDR3 reads CASSQGYGNTIYF. The CDR3, as DNA: TGTGCCAGCAGCCAAGGTTATGGAAACACCATATATTTT.

The genes are TRBV6-2 or TRBV6-3 and TRBJ2-6, with 8 bases identical to TRBD2. J gave up 4 bases and V 1 base, and 3 bases lay outside the gene matches. The CDR3 loop spans 16 amino acids. Germline values: CDR1 MNHEY, CDR2 SVGEGT. DNA for the CDR3: TGTGCCAGCAGTTACTTGCGGGGGGCCGGGGCCAACGTCCTGACTTTC. Translating gives CASSYLRGAGANVLTF.

This clonotype was counted at least ten times. V is TRBV7-8 and J is TRBJ2-1, with 12 bases that match TRBD2. The CDR3 covers 17 residues. The ends lost 2 bases at V and 9 bases at J; junction bases unmatched: 11. Looked up from germline, CDR1 is SGHVS and CDR2 is FQNEAQ. The CDR3 region is CASSLKLAGGSPREQFF. The CDR3 bases are TGTGCCAGCAGCTTAAAGCTAGCGGGGGGGAGCCCACGTGAGCAGTTCTTC.

This clonotype was detected ten times or more. This chain uses TRBV20-1 with TRBJ1-4, with D possibly being TRBD1 (5 bases). Germline values: CDR1 DFQATT, CDR2 SNEGSKA (reference sequence). Trimming took off 7 bases at V and 5 bases at J, with 23 bases between the two ends. The CDR3 is made up of 16 amino acids. The CDR3 DNA reads as TGCAGTGTTACCCGAAGATCCGGGACCTTAAATGAAAAACTGTTTTTT. Amino acid sequence: CSVTRRSGTLNEKLFF.

The rearrangement joins TRBV6-2 or TRBV6-3 to TRBJ2-1, with D unresolved. The CDR3 consists of 12 residues. Per the germline V gene, CDR1 is MNHEY and CDR2 is SVGEGT. V was trimmed by 9 bases and J by 10 bases, leaving 16 bases between them. The CDR3 reads CASGRVRQEQFF. The CDR3 DNA reads as TGTGCCAGTGGGCGCGTCCGACAAGAGCAGTTCTTC.

This chain connects TRBV7-2 to TRBJ2-7; D unresolved. Germline V gene sequence: CDR1 SGHTA, CDR2 FQGNSA. V lost 3 bases and J lost 0, with 9 bases in between. The CDR3 contains 14 residues. The chain's CDR3 is CASSLGRFSYEQYF. CDR3 bases: TGTGCCAGCAGCTTGGGCAGGTTCTCCTACGAGCAGTACTTC.

V gene TRBV2 combines with J gene TRBJ2-7, with no clear D. The CDR3 has 11 residues. Germline V gene lookup returns CDR1 SNHLY and CDR2 FYNNEI. V was pared by 6 bases and J by 4 bases, with 7 bases between. The CDR3, as DNA: TGTGCCAGCAGACTTGGTTACGAGCAGTACTTC. This translates into CASRLGYEQYF.

The table lists this clonotype with many counts. The gene calls are TRBV12-3 or TRBV12-4 and TRBJ2-3; D perhaps matches TRBD1 (6 bases). V dropped 4 bases and J dropped 6 bases, with 17 bases sitting between them. The CDR3 extends over 15 amino acids. In nucleotides, the CDR3 is TGTGCCAGCAGTTCTGGACAGCTGCTACGGGATACGCAGTATTTT. It yields the protein CASSSGQLLRDTQYF.

The table lists this clonotype with a few counts. This rearrangement joins TRBV12-5 to TRBJ1-2; 8 nucleotides agree with TRBD1. V lost 5 bases and J lost 5; bases outside the gene matches: 7. This CDR3 region has 14 residues. The germline V gene has CDR1 LGHNT and CDR2 FRNRAP. This CDR3 is CASGERTGTYGYTF. Written as DNA, the CDR3 is TGTGCTAGTGGTGAAAGGACAGGGACTTATGGCTACACCTTC.